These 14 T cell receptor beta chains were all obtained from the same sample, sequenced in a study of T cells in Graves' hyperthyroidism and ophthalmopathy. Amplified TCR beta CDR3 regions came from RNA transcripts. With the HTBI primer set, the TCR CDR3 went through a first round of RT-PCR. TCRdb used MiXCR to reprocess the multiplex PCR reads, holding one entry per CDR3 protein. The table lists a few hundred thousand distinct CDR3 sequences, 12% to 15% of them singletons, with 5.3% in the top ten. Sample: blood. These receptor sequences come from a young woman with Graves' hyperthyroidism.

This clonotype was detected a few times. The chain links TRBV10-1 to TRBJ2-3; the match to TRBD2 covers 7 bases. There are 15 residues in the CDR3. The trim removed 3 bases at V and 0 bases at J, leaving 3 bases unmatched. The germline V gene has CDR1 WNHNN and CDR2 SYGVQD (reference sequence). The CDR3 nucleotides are TGCGCCAGCAGTGACCTAGCGGCTAGCACAGATACGCAGTATTTT. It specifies CASSDLAASTDTQYF.

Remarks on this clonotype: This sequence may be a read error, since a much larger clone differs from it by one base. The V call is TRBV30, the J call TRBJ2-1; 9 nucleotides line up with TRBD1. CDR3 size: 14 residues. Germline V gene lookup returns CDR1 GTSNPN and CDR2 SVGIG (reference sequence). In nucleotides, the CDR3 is TGTGCCTGGGTAACAGGGGGCAATTACAGTGAGCAGTTCTTC. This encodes CAWVTGGNYSEQFF.

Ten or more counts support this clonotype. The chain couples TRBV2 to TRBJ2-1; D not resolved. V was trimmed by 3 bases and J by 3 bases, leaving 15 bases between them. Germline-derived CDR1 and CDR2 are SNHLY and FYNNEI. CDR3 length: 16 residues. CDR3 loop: CASSDLASGVYNEQFF. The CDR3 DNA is TGTGCCAGCAGTGATTTGGCCTCGGGCGTCTACAATGAGCAGTTCTTC.

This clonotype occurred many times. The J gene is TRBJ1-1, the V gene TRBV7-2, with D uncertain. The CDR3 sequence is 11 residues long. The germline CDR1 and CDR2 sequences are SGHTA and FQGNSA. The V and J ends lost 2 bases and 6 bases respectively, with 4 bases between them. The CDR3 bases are TGTGCCAGCAGCTTAAGTCCTGAAGCTTTCTTT. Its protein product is CASSLSPEAFF.

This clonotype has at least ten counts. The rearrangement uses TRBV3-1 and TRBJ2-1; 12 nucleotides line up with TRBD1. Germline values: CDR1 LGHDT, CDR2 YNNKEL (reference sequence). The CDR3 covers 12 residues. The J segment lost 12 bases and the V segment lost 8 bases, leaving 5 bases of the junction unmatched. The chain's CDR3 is CASQGTGGPQFF. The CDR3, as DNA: TGTGCCAGCCAGGGGACAGGGGGCCCGCAGTTCTTC.

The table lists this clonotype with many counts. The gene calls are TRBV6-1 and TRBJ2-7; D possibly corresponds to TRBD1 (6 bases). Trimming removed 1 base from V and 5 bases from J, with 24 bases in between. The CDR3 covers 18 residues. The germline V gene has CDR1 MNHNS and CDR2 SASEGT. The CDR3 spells CASSEVIRGQIRIDEQYF. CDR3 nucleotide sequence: TGTGCCAGCAGTGAAGTTATTAGGGGACAAATTAGGATCGACGAGCAGTACTTC.

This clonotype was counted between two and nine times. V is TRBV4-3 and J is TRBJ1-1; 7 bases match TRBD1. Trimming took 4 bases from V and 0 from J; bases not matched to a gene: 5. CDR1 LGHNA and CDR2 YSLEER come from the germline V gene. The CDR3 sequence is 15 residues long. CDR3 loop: CASSLGQDVNTEAFF. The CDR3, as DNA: TGCGCCAGCAGCCTTGGACAGGACGTGAACACTGAAGCTTTCTTT.

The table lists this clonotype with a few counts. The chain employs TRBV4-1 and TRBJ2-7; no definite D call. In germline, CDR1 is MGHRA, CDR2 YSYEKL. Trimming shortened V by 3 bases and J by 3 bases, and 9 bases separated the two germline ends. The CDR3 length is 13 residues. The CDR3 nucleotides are TGCGCCAGCAGCCAGATTGACAACTACGAGCAGTACTTC. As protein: CASSQIDNYEQYF.

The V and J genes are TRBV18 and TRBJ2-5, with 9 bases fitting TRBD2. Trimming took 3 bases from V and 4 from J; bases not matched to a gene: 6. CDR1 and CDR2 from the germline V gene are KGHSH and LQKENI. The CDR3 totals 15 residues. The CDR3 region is CASSPLAGVGETQYF. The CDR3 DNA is TGTGCCAGCTCACCCTTAGCGGGAGTTGGAGAGACCCAGTACTTC.

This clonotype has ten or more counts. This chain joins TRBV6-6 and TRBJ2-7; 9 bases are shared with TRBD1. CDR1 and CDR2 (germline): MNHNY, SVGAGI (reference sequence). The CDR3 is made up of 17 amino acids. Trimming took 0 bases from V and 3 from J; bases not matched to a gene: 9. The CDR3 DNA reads TGTGCCAGCAGTTACTCGATTTTGGGACAGGGTGACTACGAGCAGTACTTC. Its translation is CASSYSILGQGDYEQYF.

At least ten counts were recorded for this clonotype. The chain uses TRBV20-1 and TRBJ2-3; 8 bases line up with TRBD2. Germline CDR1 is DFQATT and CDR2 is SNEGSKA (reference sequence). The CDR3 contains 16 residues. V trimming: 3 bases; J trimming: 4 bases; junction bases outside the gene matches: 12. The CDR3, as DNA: TGCAGTGCTAGCGGCTCGTGGCGGGAGGTCGCAGATACGCAGTATTTT. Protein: CSASGSWREVADTQYF.

The CDR3 spells CASSLLDPTGNTGELFF. The CDR3 DNA sequence: TGTGCCAGCAGCTTGCTTGATCCAACAGGGAACACCGGGGAGCTGTTTTTT. The chain carries TRBV7-9 and TRBJ2-2; D is possibly TRBD1 (5 bases). V was trimmed by 3 bases and J by 1 base, leaving 15 bases between them. CDR1 SEHNR and CDR2 FQNEAQ come from the germline V gene (reference sequence). The CDR3 runs to 17 residues.

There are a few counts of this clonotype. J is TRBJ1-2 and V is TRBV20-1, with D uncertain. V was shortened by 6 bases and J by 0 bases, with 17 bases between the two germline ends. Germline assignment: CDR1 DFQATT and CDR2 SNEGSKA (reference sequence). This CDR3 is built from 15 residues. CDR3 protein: CSASGRSGANYGYTF. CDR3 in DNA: TGCAGTGCCTCGGGGAGGTCTGGAGCTAACTATGGCTACACCTTC.

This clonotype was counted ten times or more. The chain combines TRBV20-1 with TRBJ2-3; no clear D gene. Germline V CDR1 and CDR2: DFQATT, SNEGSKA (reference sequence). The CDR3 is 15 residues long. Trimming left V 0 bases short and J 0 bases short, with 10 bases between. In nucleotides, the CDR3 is TGCAGTGCTAGAGAGCTCGCGCTGAGCACAGATACGCAGTATTTT. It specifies CSARELALSTDTQYF.